This T cell receptor (beta chain) emerged from a study of cytomegalovirus exposure and HLA in healthy donors. Of note for this clone: Antigen: not known.

Trimming stripped 4 bases from V and 2 bases from J, with 5 bases between. Germline loops: CDR1 WSHSY, CDR2 SAAADI. This CDR3 is 13 amino acids long. Study-level findings and limits: In an earlier analysis, most TCR beta V segments were productive about 90% or about 30% of the time. Links to common viral pathogens appeared, in a later analysis, for several of the most significant clusters. TCR beta chains associated with HLA were, in a later analysis, more clonally expanded than equally common others.

Use of 60 Vbeta and 13 Jbeta primers characterized the PCR. Profiling relied on immunoSEQ multiplex PCR, and the TCRdb table lists in-frame clones only, not all of them. In the table there are over 50,000 clones, more than 80% of which are singletons. The chain joins TRBV10-2 to TRBJ2-2, with no clear D. The clonotype comes from a man aged 25 to 40 in good health and CMV-seropositive. The material sequenced was PBMCs. CDR3 sequence: CASSGLNTGELFF. The CDR3 DNA reads TGCGCCAGCAGTGGTTTAAACACCGGGGAGCTGTTTTTT.